These 19 T cell receptor beta chains were all obtained from the same sample, sequenced in a study of tumor-infiltrating lymphocytes in primary liver carcinoma. Unsorted whole blood yielded the blood RNA, and germline DNA was also extracted. Constant-region priming of around 500 ng total RNA yielded TCR beta cDNA. Nested multiplex PCR, run for three rounds with slightly modified ARM-PCR, yielded TCR beta libraries. The first two PCR rounds used TRBV1-TRBV30 forward primers with a C-beta reverse primer, roughly 10 cycles each. MiXCR, applied by TCRdb to the multiplex PCR reads, yields one record per CDR3 protein. Among about 180,000 distinct CDR3 sequences listed, less than 65% were seen once. Material for sequencing was peripheral blood. All receptors derive from a man aged 40-49 years with primary liver carcinoma and hepatitis B virus infection.

With regard to this clonotype: One end of the junction is discordant with germline, which a read error may explain. The chain carries TRBV10-3 and TRBJ2-1; D is unresolved. The CDR3 extends over 15 amino acids. The germline V gene encodes CDR1 ENHRY and CDR2 SYGVKD. The CDR3 bases are TGTGCCACCAGTGAGATTTCCGGGCAAAATAATGAGCAGTTCTTC. As protein: CATSEISGQNNEQFF.

Concerning this clonotype: Likely a read error: the CDR3 ends without its conserved phenylalanine or tryptophan. CDR3 loop: CAISESGLNQPQHL. Written as DNA, the CDR3 is TGTGCCATCAGTGAGTCCGGTCTCAATCAGCCCCAGCATTTG. This rearrangement joins TRBV10-3 to TRBJ1-5, with D unclear. The CDR3 spans 14 residues. The V gene lost 0 bases and the J gene lost 3 bases, with 6 bases spanning the gap. CDR1 is ENHRY, CDR2 SYGVKD, per germline.

For this clonotype: The final CDR3 position lacks the conserved phenylalanine or tryptophan, pointing to a likely read error. The chain uses TRBV11-3 and TRBJ2-5, with D unresolved. In germline, CDR1 is SGHNT, CDR2 YENEEA. V was trimmed by 7 bases and J by 5 bases, leaving 14 bases between them. The CDR3 loop spans 13 amino acids. CDR3: CASNFTAAETQYL. CDR3 DNA: TGTGCCAGCAACTTTACGGCGGCTGAGACCCAGTACTTA.

This clonotype was counted many times. This chain joins TRBV11-2 and TRBJ2-3, with D perhaps TRBD1 (7 bases). Trimming removed 2 bases at V and 5 bases at J, with 23 bases between. The CDR3 spans 18 residues. Germline V CDR1 and CDR2: SGHAT, FQNNGV. The CDR3 reads CASSLLPGGGRVKDTQYF. The CDR3 DNA follows: TGTGCCAGCAGCTTACTTCCCGGAGGGGGCAGGGTCAAAGATACGCAGTATTTT.

This clonotype was counted a few times. This chain links TRBV6-1 with TRBJ1-5, with a weak D call TRBD1 (5 bases). The V end was cut by 1 base, the J end by 1 base, with 8 bases between. Germline assignment: CDR1 MNHNS and CDR2 SASEGT. CDR3 size: 15 residues. The CDR3 loop is CASSEVSGSNQPQHF. The CDR3 DNA sequence: TGTGCCAGCAGTGAAGTGTCAGGGAGCAATCAGCCCCAGCATTTT.

V and J are TRBV10-3 and TRBJ1-3; no clear D. This CDR3 contains 14 residues. Germline values: CDR1 ENHRY, CDR2 SYGVKD. Trimming removed 10 bases from V and 0 bases from J, with 13 bases in between. CDR3 loop: CATQHAVSGNTIYF. In DNA, the CDR3 is TGTGCCACCCAACATGCCGTCTCTGGAAACACCATATATTTT.

The chain carries TRBV10-1 and TRBJ2-5; D is possibly TRBD2 (6 bases). The germline gives CDR1 WNHNN, CDR2 SYGVQD (reference sequence). This CDR3 contains 13 residues. Between the trimmed V and J ends, which lost 2 bases and 7 bases, there was a span of 11 bases. CDR3 DNA sequence: TGCGCCAGCAGTGAGGGTCGGGGGAGGACCCAGTACTTC. Amino acid sequence: CASSEGRGRTQYF.

The gene calls are TRBV11-2 and TRBJ2-3; 8 positions agree with TRBD2. The CDR3 spans 17 residues. Germline lookup yields CDR1 SGHAT and CDR2 FQNNGV. The V gene end was trimmed by 0 bases and the J gene end by 6 bases; junction bases not matched to a gene: 11. CDR3 nucleotides: TGTGCCAGCAGCTTAGACGTGTCGGGAGGGAACTCGGATACGCAGTATTTT. Translation gives CASSLDVSGGNSDTQYF. The full variable domain, in which reference TRBV11-2 and TRBJ2-3 provide the parts outside the CDR3, is EAGVAQSPRYKIIEKRQSVAFWCNPISGHATLYWYQQILGQGPKLLIQFQNNGVVDDSQLPKDRFSAERLKGVDSTLKIQPAKLEDSAVYLCASSLDVSGGNSDTQYFGPGTRLTVL.

The chain combines TRBV28 with TRBJ1-2, with D possibly TRBD1 on 5 matching bases. The length of the CDR3 is 14 residues. Germline V gene data show CDR1 as MDHEN and CDR2 as SYDVKM. V dropped 3 bases and J dropped 2 bases, with 10 bases sitting between them. CDR3 sequence reads: CASSLSGLNYGYTF. CDR3 coding DNA: TGTGCCAGCAGTTTGTCAGGGTTGAACTATGGCTACACCTTC.

The rearrangement uses TRBV28 and TRBJ2-5; possible D gene TRBD1, 5 bases. The CDR3 is 14 residues long. The V end lost 5 bases, the J end lost 5 bases, and 15 bases lay between the germline ends. CDR1 MDHEN and CDR2 SYDVKM come from the germline V gene. The CDR3 DNA reads TGTGCCAGCAGTAATCCAGGGTTCGGGGAGACCCAGTACTTC. Translated: CASSNPGFGETQYF. The variable domain in full, with the rest retrieved from reference TRBV28 and TRBJ2-5, is DVKVTQSSRYLVKRTGEKVFLECVQDMDHENMFWYRQDPGLGLRLIYFSYDVKMKEKGDIPEGYSVSREKKERFSLILESASTNQTSMYLCASSNPGFGETQYFGPGTRLLVL.

This rearrangement joins TRBV6-1 to TRBJ2-7; D assignment may be TRBD1 or TRBD2 (5 bases each). Trimming pared 7 bases from V and 2 bases from J, leaving 12 bases between. Germline CDR1 MNHNS, CDR2 SASEGT. CDR3 length: 13 residues. Written as DNA, the CDR3 is TGTGCCAGCACCCGGGACCCGACCTACGAGCAGTACTTC. It codes for CASTRDPTYEQYF.

The chain employs TRBV5-4 and TRBJ2-5; possibly TRBD1 for D (6 bases). The CDR3 runs to 16 residues. The V and J ends lost 3 bases and 5 bases respectively, with 20 bases between them. Germline V CDR1 and CDR2: SGHNT, YYREEE (reference sequence). The CDR3 is CASSSPGDMLKETQYF. The CDR3 DNA follows: TGTGCCAGCAGCTCCCCCGGGGACATGTTGAAGGAGACCCAGTACTTC. Filled out from reference TRBV5-4 and TRBJ2-5, the complete variable domain reads ETGVTQSPTHLIKTRGQQVTLRCSSQSGHNTVSWYQQALGQGPQFIFQYYREEENGRGNFPPRFSGLQFPNYSSELNVNALELDDSALYLCASSSPGDMLKETQYFGPGTRLLVL.

This clonotype was picked up a small number of times. One junction end does not reproduce the germline sequence, and a read error may be involved. This sequence joins TRBV10-3 and TRBJ1-2; D is uncertain. The CDR3 is 14 amino acids. The germline CDR1 and CDR2 sequences are ENHRY and SYGVKD. The CDR3 spells CAVSSRGNNYGYTF. The CDR3 DNA reads as TGTGCCGTCAGCTCGAGAGGGAATAACTATGGCTACACCTTC.

The chain joins TRBV4-1 to TRBJ2-7, with 15 nucleotides matching TRBD2. Germline V gene sequence: CDR1 MGHRA, CDR2 YSYEKL. This CDR3 has 20 residues. V shed 0 bases and J 3 bases; nucleotides not matched to a gene: 12. The CDR3 region is CASSQEPPGLAGGSGYEQYF. The CDR3 DNA reads TGCGCCAGCAGCCAAGAACCTCCGGGACTAGCGGGAGGCTCAGGCTACGAGCAGTACTTC.

The chain joins TRBV6-2 or TRBV6-3 to TRBJ1-6, with a tentative D call TRBD1 (6 bases). The CDR3 length is 15 residues. In germline, CDR1 is MNHEY, CDR2 SVGEGT. The CDR3 reads CVAWNPGRGGSPLHF. The CDR3 DNA reads as TGTGTCGCGTGGAACCCGGGCAGGGGAGGCTCACCCCTCCACTTT.

The table lists this clonotype with many counts. V is TRBV11-2 and J is TRBJ2-1; no definite D call. In germline, CDR1 is SGHAT, CDR2 FQNNGV. V was clipped by 5 bases and J by 5 bases, with 10 bases between them. The CDR3 totals 13 residues. The CDR3 DNA reads TGTGCCAGCAGCCCTCGGGTAAACAATGAGCAGTTCTTC. Its protein product is CASSPRVNNEQFF.

This clonotype was found many times. The gene calls are TRBV12-5 and TRBJ1-2; D is unresolved. The CDR3 covers 13 residues. Trimming removed 4 bases from V and 8 bases from J, with 14 bases in between. From germline, CDR1 is LGHNT and CDR2 FRNRAP. CDR3 in DNA: TGTGCTAGTGGTTCGGAAAGGCTCGGCGGCTACACCTTC. Amino acid sequence: CASGSERLGGYTF.

Concerning this clonotype: One end of the junction fails to match germline, which may point to a read error. The chain is built from TRBV29-1 and TRBJ2-7, with no clear D. This CDR3 is 11 amino acids long. Germline CDR1 is SQVTM and CDR2 is ANQGSEA. CDR3 amino acids: CTVLVAYEQYF. For the CDR3, the DNA is TGCACCGTTCTCGTGGCGTACGAGCAGTACTTC.

As for this clonotype: A read error may explain this, as a much larger clone is one base away. The final CDR3 position lacks the conserved phenylalanine or tryptophan, pointing to a likely read error. This chain uses TRBV7-8 with TRBJ2-1; the match to TRBD2 covers 9 bases. The germline CDR1 and CDR2 sequences are SGHVS and FQNEAQ. This CDR3 is built from 16 residues. Trimming cost V 4 bases and J 5 bases; bases outside gene matches: 9. CDR3 in amino acids: CASSSRGTSKNNEQFL. In nucleotides, the CDR3 is TGTGCCAGCAGCTCCAGGGGGACTAGCAAAAACAATGAGCAGTTCCTC.